Listed here are 6 T cell receptor beta chains from one sample, sequenced in a study of blood T cells in healthy people across ages. For the second PCR, which ran for about 7 to 11 cycles, a sample-barcoded 5' primer and a J-beta primer mix were used. TCRdb ran MiXCR on the 5' RACE reads and lists one entry per CDR3 protein. The sample has under 750,000 distinct CDR3 sequences, roughly 48% seen once. The sample consisted of blood. These receptors all come from an elderly man in good health.

CDR3 coding DNA: TGTGCCAGCAGACGGGACTTCGCCGGTGAGCAGTACTTC. Translated: CASRRDFAGEQYF. The chain carries TRBV27 and TRBJ2-5; TRBD2 is a possible D gene (6 bases). CDR1 is MNHEY, CDR2 SMNVEV, per germline (reference sequence). This CDR3 has 13 residues. V was cut by 6 bases and J by 11 bases, with 19 bases left in between.

V and J are TRBV20-1 and TRBJ1-1, with D possibly matching TRBD1 (6 bases). Germline lookup yields CDR1 DFQATT and CDR2 SNEGSKA (reference sequence). V was trimmed by 3 bases and J by 0 bases, leaving 8 bases between them. The length of the CDR3 is 13 residues. The CDR3 here is CSASQGLNTEAFF. The CDR3 nucleotides are TGCAGTGCTAGCCAGGGGTTGAACACTGAAGCTTTCTTT.

The V call is TRBV20-1, the J call TRBJ1-4, with no clear D. V gave up 6 bases and J gave up 0 bases, with 11 bases separating them. From germline, CDR1 is DFQATT and CDR2 SNEGSKA (reference sequence). This CDR3 has 14 amino acids. CDR3 protein: CSAERKATNEKLFF. The CDR3 nucleotides are TGCAGTGCCGAAAGAAAAGCAACTAATGAAAAACTGTTTTTT.

V and J are TRBV20-1 and TRBJ1-1; D is undetermined. The germline V gene has CDR1 DFQATT and CDR2 SNEGSKA (reference sequence). The length of the CDR3 is 14 residues. The CDR3: CSANPDGMNTEAFF. DNA of the CDR3: TGCAGCGCAAACCCCGACGGTATGAACACTGAAGCTTTCTTT.

Turning to this clonotype: This may come from a read error, since a much larger clone is one base off. J is TRBJ1-2 and V is TRBV6-5; 10 bases match TRBD1. CDR1 and CDR2 from the germline V gene are MNHEY and SVGAGI. CDR3 length: 15 amino acids. The J segment lost 10 bases and the V segment lost 0 bases, leaving 8 bases of the junction unmatched. CDR3 protein: CASSYSGQGRRDYTF. DNA for the CDR3: TGTGCCAGCAGTTACTCGGGACAGGGGAGACGTGACTACACCTTC.

This clonotype was seen a handful of times. This chain uses TRBV7-2 with TRBJ2-1, with 10 bases that match TRBD2. Germline V lookup: CDR1 SGHTA, CDR2 FQGNSA. Trimming took 6 bases from V and 9 from J; bases not matched to a gene: 11. The CDR3 spans 15 residues. The CDR3 DNA sequence: TGTGCCAGCAGGTACCCGGGACTAGCGTATGCTGAGCAGTTCTTC. Translated, it gives CASRYPGLAYAEQFF.